This T cell receptor (beta chain) is from a study of blood T cell repertoires in COVID-19. Study information: Samples taken during acute and convalescent COVID-19 were collected in the United States, Italy and Spain. From T cells, B-cell-depleted T cells, or PBMCs came the material, which was cDNA or gDNA.

In the original workflow: The authors estimated nucleated cell counts from reference gene primer amplification. Only in-frame clones appear in the TCRdb table, and some are missing; sequencing was by immunoSEQ multiplex PCR. For V, J and clone size, that table is used; D and trimming come from the DNA. The data contain a few hundred thousand clones, around 91% of them singletons. Germline V gene lookup returns CDR1 MDHEN and CDR2 SYDVKM. This CDR3 spans 12 amino acids. The TCR originated in a woman aged 55-70 years with COVID-19, enrolled during active disease. The chain is built from TRBV28 and TRBJ1-2; D may be TRBD1 (6 bases). Sample: peripheral blood. This CDR3 is CAFLNRVYGYTF. The CDR3 DNA reads TGTGCATTTCTTAACAGGGTCTATGGCTACACCTTC.